The TCR beta chain under discussion was sequenced for a study of cytomegalovirus exposure and HLA in healthy donors. Comments on this clone: Distinct nucleotide sequences in the sample also encode this CDR3.

The primer mix had 60 Vbeta and 13 Jbeta primers. In the original workflow: The authors later counted approximately 80 million unique TCR beta chains, some 9.9 million of them shared. The protocol was immunoSEQ multiplex PCR, while the TCRdb copy is restricted to in-frame clones and leaves out a portion. That table supplies the V and J calls and clone size; D and trimming were determined from the DNA. The sample carries some 150,000 clones, 79% recorded once. This receptor was identified in a man younger than 45 in good health and CMV-seropositive. Sequenced sample: PBMCs.

The CDR3 bases are TGTGCCATCAGTGAGTCCGGGGGTGGAACTGAAGCTTTCTTT. It is translated as CAISESGGGTEAFF. V is TRBV10-3 and J is TRBJ1-1, with D perhaps TRBD1 (5 bases). This CDR3 comprises 14 residues. Trimming removed 0 bases at V and 5 bases at J, with 10 bases between. Germline loops: CDR1 ENHRY, CDR2 SYGVKD.